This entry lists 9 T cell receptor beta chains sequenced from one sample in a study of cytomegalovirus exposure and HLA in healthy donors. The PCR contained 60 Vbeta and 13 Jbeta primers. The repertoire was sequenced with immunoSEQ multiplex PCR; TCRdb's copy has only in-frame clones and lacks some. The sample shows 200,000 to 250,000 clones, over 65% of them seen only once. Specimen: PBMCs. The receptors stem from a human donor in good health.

In DNA, the CDR3 is TGTGCCACCAGCAGACCCGGGACAGTTGTAGCCAAAAACATTCAGTACTTC. Translation: CATSRPGTVVAKNIQYF. The chain links TRBV15 to TRBJ2-4; 7 nucleotides agree with TRBD1. This CDR3 region has 17 residues. Germline lookup yields CDR1 LNHNV and CDR2 YYDKDF (reference sequence). Unmatched junction bases numbered 7, after V lost 2 bases and J lost 0 bases.

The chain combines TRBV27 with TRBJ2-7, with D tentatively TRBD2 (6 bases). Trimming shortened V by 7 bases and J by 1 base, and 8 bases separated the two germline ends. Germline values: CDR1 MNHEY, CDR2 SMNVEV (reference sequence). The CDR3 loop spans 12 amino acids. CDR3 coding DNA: TGTGCCAGCATTGGGGGGTCCTACGAGCAGTACTTC. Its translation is CASIGGSYEQYF.

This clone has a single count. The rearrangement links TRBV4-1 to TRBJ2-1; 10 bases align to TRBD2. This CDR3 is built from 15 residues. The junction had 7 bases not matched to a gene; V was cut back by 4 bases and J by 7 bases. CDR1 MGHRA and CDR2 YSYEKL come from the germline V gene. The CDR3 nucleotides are TGCGCCAGCAGCCCCCTAGCGGGAGTTTCGAATGAGCAGTTCTTC. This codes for CASSPLAGVSNEQFF.

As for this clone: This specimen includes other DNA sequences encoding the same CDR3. This CDR3 is CASSYGTSGRGETQYF. Written as DNA, the CDR3 is TGCGCCAGCAGCTACGGGACTAGCGGGAGGGGAGAGACCCAGTACTTC. V gene TRBV5-1 combines with J gene TRBJ2-5; 16 positions agree with TRBD2. Unmatched junction bases numbered 3, after V lost 3 bases and J lost 4 bases. The CDR3 spans 16 residues. Looked up from germline, CDR1 is SGHRS and CDR2 is YFSETQ.

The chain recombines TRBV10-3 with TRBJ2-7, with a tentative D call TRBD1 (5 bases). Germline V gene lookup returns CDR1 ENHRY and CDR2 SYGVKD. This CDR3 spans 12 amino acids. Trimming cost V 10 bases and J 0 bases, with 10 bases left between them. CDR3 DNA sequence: TGTGCCACCGGACACCCCTCCTACGAGCAGTACTTC. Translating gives CATGHPSYEQYF.

CDR3 DNA: TGTGCCAGCAGCTTACGCCAAGCGGGAGGACGCACCGGGGAGCTGTTTTTT. It is translated as CASSLRQAGGRTGELFF. The chain uses TRBV7-2 and TRBJ2-2, with 9 nucleotides matching TRBD2. The germline CDR1 and CDR2 sequences are SGHTA and FQGNSA. The CDR3 runs to 17 residues. V trimming: 2 bases; J trimming: 4 bases; junction bases outside the gene matches: 8.

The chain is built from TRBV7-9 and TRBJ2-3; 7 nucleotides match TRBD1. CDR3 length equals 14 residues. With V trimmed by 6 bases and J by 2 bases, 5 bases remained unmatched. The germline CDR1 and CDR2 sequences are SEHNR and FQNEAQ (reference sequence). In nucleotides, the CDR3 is TGTGCCAGCAGATTGGGACAGTCCACAGATACGCAGTATTTT. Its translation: CASRLGQSTDTQYF. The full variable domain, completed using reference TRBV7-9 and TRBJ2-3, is DTGVSQNPRHKITKRGQNVTFRCDPISEHNRLYWYRQTLGQGPEFLTYFQNEAQLEKSRLLSDRFSAERPKGSFSTLEIQRTEQGDSAMYLCASRLGQSTDTQYFGPGTRLTVL.

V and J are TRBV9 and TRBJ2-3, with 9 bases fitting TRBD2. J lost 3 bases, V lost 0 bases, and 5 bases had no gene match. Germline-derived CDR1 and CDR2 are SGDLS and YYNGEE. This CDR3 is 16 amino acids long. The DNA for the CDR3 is TGTGCCAGCAGCGTAGCGGCGGGAGGGACAACAGATACGCAGTATTTT. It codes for CASSVAAGGTTDTQYF.

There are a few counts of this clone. CDR3: CASSQGARYNEQFF. In nucleotides, the CDR3 is TGTGCCAGCAGCCAGGGGGCTCGTTACAATGAGCAGTTCTTC. This chain joins TRBV5-4 and TRBJ2-1; TRBD1 matches at 8 bases. After removal of 4 bases from V and 4 bases from J, the junction contained 4 bases not matched to a gene. Germline CDR1 reads SGHNT; CDR2 reads YYREEE (reference sequence). The CDR3 consists of 14 residues.